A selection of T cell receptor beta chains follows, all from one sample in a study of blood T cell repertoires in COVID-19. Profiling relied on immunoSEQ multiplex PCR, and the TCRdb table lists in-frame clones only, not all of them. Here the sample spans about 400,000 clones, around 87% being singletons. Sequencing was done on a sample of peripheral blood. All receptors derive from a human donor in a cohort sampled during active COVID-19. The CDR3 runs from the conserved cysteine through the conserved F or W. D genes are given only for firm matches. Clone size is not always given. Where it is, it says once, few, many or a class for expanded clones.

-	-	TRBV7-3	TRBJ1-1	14	CASSYQGGGTEAFF	TGTGCCAGCAGCTATCAGGGAGGTGGCACTGAAGCTTTCTTT
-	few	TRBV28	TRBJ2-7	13	CASREGLVYEQYF	TGTGCCAGCAGGGAGGGTTTAGTCTACGAGCAGTACTTC
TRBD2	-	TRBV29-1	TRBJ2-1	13	CSVTSGGGNEQFF	TGCAGCGTTACTAGCGGAGGGGGGAATGAGCAGTTCTTC
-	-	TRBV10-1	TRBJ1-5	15	CASIRRGVKNQPQHF	TGCGCCAGCATTAGGAGGGGAGTGAAAAATCAGCCCCAGCATTTT
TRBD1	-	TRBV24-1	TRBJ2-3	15	CATSETGGGTDTQYF	TGTGCCACCAGTGAAACAGGGGGCGGAACAGATACGCAGTATTTT
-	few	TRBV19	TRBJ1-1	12	CASSGGNTEAFF	TGTGCCAGTAGTGGAGGGAACACTGAAGCTTTCTTT
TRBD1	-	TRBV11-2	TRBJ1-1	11	CASSHFEGQNF	TGTGCCAGCAGTCATTTTGAGGGACAGAACTTT
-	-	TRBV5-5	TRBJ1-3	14	CASSLASTGNTIYF	TGTGCCAGCAGCTTGGCGTCTACTGGAAACACCATATATTTT
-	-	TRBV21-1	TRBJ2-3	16	CASSFRTGGVPDTQYF	TGTGCCAGCAGCTTCCGGACAGGTGGAGTCCCAGATACGCAGTATTTT
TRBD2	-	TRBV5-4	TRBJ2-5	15	CASSRGLAIQETQYF	TGTGCCAGCAGCCGGGGACTAGCGATACAAGAGACCCAGTACTTC
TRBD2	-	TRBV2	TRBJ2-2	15	CASSPRAPGRGELFF	TGTGCCAGCAGCCCCAGGGCCCCCGGGAGGGGGGAGCTGTTTTTT
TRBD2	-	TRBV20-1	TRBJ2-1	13	CSASLAGANEQFF	TGCAGTGCTAGTCTAGCGGGAGCCAATGAGCAGTTCTTC
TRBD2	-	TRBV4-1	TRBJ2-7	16	CASSLRAGRETYEQYF	TGCGCCAGCAGCCTAAGAGCAGGGAGGGAGACCTACGAGCAGTACTTC
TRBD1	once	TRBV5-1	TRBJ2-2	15	CASSLRGQGTGELFF	TGCGCCAGCAGCTTGCGGGGACAGGGGACCGGGGAGCTGTTTTTT
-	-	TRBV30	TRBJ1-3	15	CAWSRGVISGNTIYF	TGTGCCTGGAGTCGGGGAGTGATCTCTGGAAACACCATATATTTT
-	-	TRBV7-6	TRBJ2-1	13	CASSFRRDDEQFF	TGTGCCAGCAGCTTTCGGAGGGACGATGAGCAGTTCTTC
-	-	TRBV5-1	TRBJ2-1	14	CASSPQRRNNEQFF	TGCGCCAGCAGCCCACAAAGGAGGAACAATGAGCAGTTCTTC
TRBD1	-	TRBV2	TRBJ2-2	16	CASSDRGPANTGELFF	TGTGCCAGCAGTGACAGGGGGCCGGCGAACACCGGGGAGCTGTTTTTT
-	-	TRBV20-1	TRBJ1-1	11	CSAREGPEAFF	TGCAGTGCTAGGGAGGGTCCTGAAGCTTTCTTT
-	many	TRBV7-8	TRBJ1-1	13	CASSLPVNTEAFF	TGTGCCAGCAGCTTGCCGGTGAACACTGAAGCTTTCTTT
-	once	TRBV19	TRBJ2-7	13	CASSIAQAHEQYF	TGTGCCAGTAGTATAGCCCAGGCCCACGAGCAGTACTTC
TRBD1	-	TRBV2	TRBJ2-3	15	CASRVGTGGSNTQYF	TGTGCCAGCAGGGTCGGGACAGGGGGTTCGAATACGCAGTATTTT
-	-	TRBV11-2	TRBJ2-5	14	CASSLQGLQETQYF	TGTGCCAGCAGCCTACAGGGTTTACAAGAGACCCAGTACTTC
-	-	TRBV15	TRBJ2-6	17	CATSTSAGLSGANVLTF	TGTGCCACCAGCACATCGGCGGGTTTGTCTGGGGCCAACGTCCTGACTTTC
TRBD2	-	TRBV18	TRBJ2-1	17	CASSLRLAGGPDNEQFF	TGTGCCAGCTCACTACGACTAGCGGGAGGGCCAGACAATGAGCAGTTCTTC
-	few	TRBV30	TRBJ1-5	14	CAWTDSTQSKPQHF	TGTGCCTGGACTGACTCCACACAATCAAAGCCCCAGCATTTT
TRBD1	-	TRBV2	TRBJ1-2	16	CASQKERAGGAWGYTF	TGTGCCAGCCAAAAAGAGAGGGCAGGGGGCGCGTGGGGCTACACCTTC
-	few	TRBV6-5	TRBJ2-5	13	CASTGVSIGTQYF	TGTGCCAGCACCGGAGTATCCATTGGGACCCAGTACTTC
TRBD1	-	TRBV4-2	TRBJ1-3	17	CASSQDLDRGPGNTIYF	TGTGCCAGCAGCCAAGATCTGGACAGGGGGCCCGGAAACACCATATATTTT
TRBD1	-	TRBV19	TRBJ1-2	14	CASSPQLLGQPYTF	TGTGCCAGTAGTCCTCAGCTTCTGGGACAGCCCTACACCTTC
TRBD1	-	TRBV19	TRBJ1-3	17	CASSIWTGGAGGNTIYF	TGTGCCAGTAGTATCTGGACAGGGGGCGCGGGTGGAAACACCATATATTTT
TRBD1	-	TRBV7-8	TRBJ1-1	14	CASSTHRTGDRAFF	TGTGCCAGCAGCACACACAGGACAGGGGATCGAGCTTTCTTT
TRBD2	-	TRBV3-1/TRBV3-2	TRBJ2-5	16	CASSQLGLAGVETQYF	TGTGCCAGCAGCCAACTGGGACTAGCGGGAGTCGAGACCCAGTACTTC
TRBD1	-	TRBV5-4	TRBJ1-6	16	CASTTDRAGNPSPLHF	TGTGCCAGCACCACGGACAGGGCTGGGAATCCTTCACCCCTCCACTTT
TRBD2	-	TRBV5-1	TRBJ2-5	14	CASSLAGDYGTQYF	TGCGCCAGCAGCTTGGCGGGGGACTATGGGACCCAGTACTTC
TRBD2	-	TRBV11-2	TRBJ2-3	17	CASSGKGLAGGTDTQYF	TGTGCCAGCAGCGGCAAGGGACTAGCGGGAGGCACAGATACGCAGTATTTT
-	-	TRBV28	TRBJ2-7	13	CASSPGAGMAMYF	TGTGCCAGCAGTCCCGGGGCGGGGATGGCGATGTACTTC
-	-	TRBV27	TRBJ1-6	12	CASSFRNSPLHF	TGTGCCAGCAGTTTTCGGAATTCACCCCTCCACTTT
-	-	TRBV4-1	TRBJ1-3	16	CASSQDLWSSGNTIYF	TGCGCCAGCAGCCAAGATCTCTGGAGCTCTGGAAACACCATATATTTT
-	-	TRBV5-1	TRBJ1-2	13	CASSLRRNYGYTF	TGCGCCAGCAGCTTGCGGCGGAACTATGGCTACACCTTC
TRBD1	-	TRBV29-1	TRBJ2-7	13	CSVEDRVSYEQYF	TGCAGCGTTGAGGACAGGGTAAGCTACGAGCAGTACTTC
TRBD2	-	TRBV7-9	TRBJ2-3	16	CASSLTGTSGTDTQYF	TGTGCCAGCAGCTTAACGGGGACTAGCGGCACAGATACGCAGTATTTT
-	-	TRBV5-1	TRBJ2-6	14	CASSPDSGANVLTF	TGCGCCAGCAGCCCAGACTCTGGGGCCAACGTCCTGACTTTC
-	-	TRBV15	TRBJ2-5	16	CATSRPPGGGPPTQYF	TGTGCCACCAGCAGACCCCCCGGTGGCGGCCCTCCGACCCAGTACTTC
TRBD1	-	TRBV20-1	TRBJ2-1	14	CSASLGQGRDEQFF	TGCAGTGCTAGTTTAGGACAGGGCCGCGATGAGCAGTTCTTC
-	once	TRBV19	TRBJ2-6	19	CASSPPQGSYWFGANVLTF	TGTGCCAGTAGCCCACCACAGGGAAGCTATTGGTTTGGGGCCAACGTCCTGACTTTC
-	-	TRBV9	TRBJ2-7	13	CASRGVPLDEQYF	TGTGCCAGCCGCGGAGTCCCGCTCGACGAGCAGTACTTC
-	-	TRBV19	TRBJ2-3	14	CASSRRGGTDTQYF	TGTGCCAGTAGCCGCAGGGGCGGCACAGATACGCAGTATTTT
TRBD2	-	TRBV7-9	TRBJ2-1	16	CATGTSGVKYYNEQFF	TGTGCCACGGGGACTAGCGGGGTGAAGTACTACAATGAGCAGTTCTTC
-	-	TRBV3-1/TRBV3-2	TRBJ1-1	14	CASSQQLLNTEAFF	TGTGCCAGCAGCCAACAACTCCTGAACACTGAAGCTTTCTTT
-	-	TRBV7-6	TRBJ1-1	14	CASSRRPMNTEAFF	TGTGCCAGCAGCCGCAGGCCAATGAACACTGAAGCTTTCTTT
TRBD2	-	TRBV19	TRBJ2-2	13	CATSGGGTGELFF	TGTGCCACGAGCGGGGGTGGGACCGGGGAGCTGTTTTTT
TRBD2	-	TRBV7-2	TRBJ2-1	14	CASSLGTSGAGQFF	TGTGCCAGCAGCTTAGGGACTAGCGGGGCGGGGCAGTTCTTC